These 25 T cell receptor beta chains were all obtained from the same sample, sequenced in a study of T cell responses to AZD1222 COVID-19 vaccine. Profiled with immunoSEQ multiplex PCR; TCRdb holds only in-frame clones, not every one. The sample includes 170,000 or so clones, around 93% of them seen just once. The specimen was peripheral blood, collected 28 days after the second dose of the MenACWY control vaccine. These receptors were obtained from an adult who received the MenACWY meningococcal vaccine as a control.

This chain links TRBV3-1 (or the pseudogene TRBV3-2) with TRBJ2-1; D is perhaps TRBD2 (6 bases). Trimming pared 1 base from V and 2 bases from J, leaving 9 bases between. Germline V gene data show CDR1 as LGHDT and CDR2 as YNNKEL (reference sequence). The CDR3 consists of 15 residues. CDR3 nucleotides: TGTGCCAGCAGCCAAGCCGGGGGACCCTACAATGAGCAGTTCTTC. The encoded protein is CASSQAGGPYNEQFF.

The CDR3 DNA is TGTGCCAGCAGTTACTCGAGGCAGGGGTGGAACTATGGCTACACCTTC. Translated: CASSYSRQGWNYGYTF. V usage is TRBV6-5 and J usage is TRBJ1-2; D may be TRBD1 (6 bases). The germline V gene has CDR1 MNHEY and CDR2 SVGAGI. Trimming cost V 0 bases and J 2 bases, with 13 bases left between them. The CDR3 sequence is 16 residues long.

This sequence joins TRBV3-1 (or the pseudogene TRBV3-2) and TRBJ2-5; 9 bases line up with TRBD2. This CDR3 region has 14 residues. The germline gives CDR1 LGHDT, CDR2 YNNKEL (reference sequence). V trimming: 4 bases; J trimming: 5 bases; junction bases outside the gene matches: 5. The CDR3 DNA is TGTGCCAGCAGCCTGGTTGGGACTAGCGAGACCCAGTACTTC. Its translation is CASSLVGTSETQYF.

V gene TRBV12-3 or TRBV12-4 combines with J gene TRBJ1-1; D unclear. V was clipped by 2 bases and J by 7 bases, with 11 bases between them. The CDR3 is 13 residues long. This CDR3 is CASSLTKRHEAFF. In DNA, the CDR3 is TGTGCCAGCAGTTTAACTAAAAGGCATGAAGCTTTCTTT.

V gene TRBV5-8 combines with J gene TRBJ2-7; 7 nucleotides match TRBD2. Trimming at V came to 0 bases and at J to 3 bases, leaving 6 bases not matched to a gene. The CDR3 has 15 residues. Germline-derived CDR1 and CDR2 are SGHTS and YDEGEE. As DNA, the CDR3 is TGTGCCAGCAGCTTGGGGGTAGCGGGCCTCTACGAGCAGTACTTC. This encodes CASSLGVAGLYEQYF.

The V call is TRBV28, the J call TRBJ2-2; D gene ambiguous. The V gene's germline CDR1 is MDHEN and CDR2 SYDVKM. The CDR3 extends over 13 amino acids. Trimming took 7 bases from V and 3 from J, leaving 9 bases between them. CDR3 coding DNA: TGTGCCAGCATCAAGGGCGACACCGGGGAGCTGTTTTTT. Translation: CASIKGDTGELFF.

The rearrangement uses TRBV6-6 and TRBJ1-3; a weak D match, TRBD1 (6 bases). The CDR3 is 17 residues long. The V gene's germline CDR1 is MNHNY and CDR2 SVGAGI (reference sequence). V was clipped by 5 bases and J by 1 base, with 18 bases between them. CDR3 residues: CASSLGRRGGSGNTIYF. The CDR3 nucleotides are TGTGCCAGCAGTCTTGGGCGGAGAGGGGGTTCTGGAAACACCATATATTTT.

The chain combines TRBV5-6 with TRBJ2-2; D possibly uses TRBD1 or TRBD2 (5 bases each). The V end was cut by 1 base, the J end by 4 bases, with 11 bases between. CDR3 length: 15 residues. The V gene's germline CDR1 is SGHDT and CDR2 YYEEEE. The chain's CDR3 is CASSLRQGPTGELFF. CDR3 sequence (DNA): TGTGCCAGCAGCTTGAGGCAGGGACCCACCGGGGAGCTGTTTTTT.

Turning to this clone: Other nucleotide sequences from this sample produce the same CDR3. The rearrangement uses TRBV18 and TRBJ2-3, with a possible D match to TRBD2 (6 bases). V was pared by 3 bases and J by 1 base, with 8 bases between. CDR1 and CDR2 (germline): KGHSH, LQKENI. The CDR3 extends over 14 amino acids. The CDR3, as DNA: TGTGCCAGCTCACCGGGCGGGGGCACAGATACGCAGTATTTT. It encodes CASSPGGGTDTQYF.

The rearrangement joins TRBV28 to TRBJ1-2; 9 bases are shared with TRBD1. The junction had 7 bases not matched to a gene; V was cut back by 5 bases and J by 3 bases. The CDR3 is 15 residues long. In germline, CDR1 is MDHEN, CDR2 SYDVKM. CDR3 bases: TGTGCCAGCAGTCCTAAGACAGGGGGACACTATGGCTACACCTTC. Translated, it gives CASSPKTGGHYGYTF.

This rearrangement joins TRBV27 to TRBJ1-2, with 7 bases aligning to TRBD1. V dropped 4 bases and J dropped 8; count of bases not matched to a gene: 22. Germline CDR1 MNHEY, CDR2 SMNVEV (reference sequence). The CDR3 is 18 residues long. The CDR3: CASSSAVRGRGRKAGYTF. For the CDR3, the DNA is TGTGCCAGCAGTTCCGCCGTGAGGGGGCGCGGGAGAAAGGCGGGCTACACCTTC.

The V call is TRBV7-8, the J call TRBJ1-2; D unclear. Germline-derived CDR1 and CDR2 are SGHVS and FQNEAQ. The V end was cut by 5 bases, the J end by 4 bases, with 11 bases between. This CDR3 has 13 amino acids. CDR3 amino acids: CASSPISGYGYTF. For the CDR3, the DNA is TGTGCCAGCAGCCCCATAAGCGGCTATGGCTACACCTTC.

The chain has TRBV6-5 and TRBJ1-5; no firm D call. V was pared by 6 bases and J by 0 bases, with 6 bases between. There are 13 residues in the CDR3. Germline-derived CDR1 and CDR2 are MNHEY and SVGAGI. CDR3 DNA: TGTGCCAGCAGCCAACATAGCAATCAGCCCCAGCATTTT. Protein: CASSQHSNQPQHF.

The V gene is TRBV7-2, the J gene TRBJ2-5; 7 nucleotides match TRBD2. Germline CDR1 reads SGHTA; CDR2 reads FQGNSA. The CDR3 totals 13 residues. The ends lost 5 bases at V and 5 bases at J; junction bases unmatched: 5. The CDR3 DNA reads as TGTGCCAGCAGCCAAGTGGGGGGGGAGACCCAGTACTTC. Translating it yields CASSQVGGETQYF.

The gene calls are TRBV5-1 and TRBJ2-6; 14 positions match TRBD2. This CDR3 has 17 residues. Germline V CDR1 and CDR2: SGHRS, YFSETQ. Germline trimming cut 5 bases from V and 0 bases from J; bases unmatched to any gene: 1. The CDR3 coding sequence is TGCGCCAGCAGGGGGACTAGCGGGGGCTCTGGGGCCAACGTCCTGACTTTC. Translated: CASRGTSGGSGANVLTF.

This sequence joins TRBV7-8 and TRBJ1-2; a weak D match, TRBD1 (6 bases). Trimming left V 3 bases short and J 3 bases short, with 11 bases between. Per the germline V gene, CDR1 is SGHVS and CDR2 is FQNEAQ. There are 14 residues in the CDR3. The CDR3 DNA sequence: TGTGCCAGCAGCTTTCGGGGGCGCGACTATGGCTACACCTTC. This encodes CASSFRGRDYGYTF.

CDR3 DNA sequence: TGTGCCAGCAGCCTCCACGGGACTCTTCTTCAGCCCCAGCATTTT. Its protein product is CASSLHGTLLQPQHF. This rearrangement joins TRBV5-8 to TRBJ1-5, with D perhaps TRBD1 (5 bases). Germline-derived CDR1 and CDR2 are SGHTS and YDEGEE. V was shortened by 4 bases and J by 6 bases, with 17 bases between the two germline ends. The CDR3 sequence is 15 residues long.

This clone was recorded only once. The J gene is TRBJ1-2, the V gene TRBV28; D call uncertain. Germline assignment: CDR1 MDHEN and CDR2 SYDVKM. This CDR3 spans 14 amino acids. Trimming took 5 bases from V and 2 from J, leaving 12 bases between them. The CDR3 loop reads CASSPGGLNYGYTF. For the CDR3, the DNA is TGTGCCAGCAGTCCGGGAGGGTTAAACTATGGCTACACCTTC.

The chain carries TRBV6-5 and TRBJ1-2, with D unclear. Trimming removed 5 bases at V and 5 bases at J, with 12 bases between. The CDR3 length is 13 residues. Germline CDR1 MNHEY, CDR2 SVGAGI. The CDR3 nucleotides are TGTGCCAGCAGTCCTCCGGGGTTTTATGGCTACACCTTC. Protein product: CASSPPGFYGYTF.

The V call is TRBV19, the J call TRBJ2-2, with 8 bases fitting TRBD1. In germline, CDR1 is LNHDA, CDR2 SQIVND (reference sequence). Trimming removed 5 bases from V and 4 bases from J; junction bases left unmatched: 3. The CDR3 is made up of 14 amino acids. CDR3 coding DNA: TGTGCCAGTAGTCCAACAGGGGGCACCGGGGAGCTGTTTTTT. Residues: CASSPTGGTGELFF.

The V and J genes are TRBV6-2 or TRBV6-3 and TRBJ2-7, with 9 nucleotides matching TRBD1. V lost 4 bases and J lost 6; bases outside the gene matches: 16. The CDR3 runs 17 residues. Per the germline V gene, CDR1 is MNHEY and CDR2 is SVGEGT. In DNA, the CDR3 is TGTGCCAGCAGTTTACGTACAACAGGGGGCCCCTCGGGCGAGCAGTACTTC. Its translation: CASSLRTTGGPSGEQYF.

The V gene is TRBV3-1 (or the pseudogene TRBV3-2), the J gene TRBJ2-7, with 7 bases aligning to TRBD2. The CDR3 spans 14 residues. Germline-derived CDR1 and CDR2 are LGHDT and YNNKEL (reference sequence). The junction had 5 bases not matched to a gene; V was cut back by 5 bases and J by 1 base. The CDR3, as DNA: TGTGCCAGCAGCTTCGGCGGGGGTTCCTACGAGCAGTACTTC. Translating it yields CASSFGGGSYEQYF.

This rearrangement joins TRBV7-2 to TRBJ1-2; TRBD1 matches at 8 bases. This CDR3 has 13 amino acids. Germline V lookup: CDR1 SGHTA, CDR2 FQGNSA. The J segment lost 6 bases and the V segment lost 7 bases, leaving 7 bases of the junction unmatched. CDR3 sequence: CASTRQGNHGYTF. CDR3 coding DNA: TGTGCCAGCACCCGACAGGGGAATCATGGCTACACCTTC.

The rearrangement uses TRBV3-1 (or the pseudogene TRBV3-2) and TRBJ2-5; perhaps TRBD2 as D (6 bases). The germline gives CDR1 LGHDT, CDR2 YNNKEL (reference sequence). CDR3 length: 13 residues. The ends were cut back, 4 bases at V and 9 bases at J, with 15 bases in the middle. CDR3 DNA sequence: TGTGCCAGCAGCCTTGGCCCGGGGGACGCCCAGTACTTC. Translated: CASSLGPGDAQYF.

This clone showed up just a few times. This CDR3 is CASSQDRPNQPQHF. Written as DNA, the CDR3 is TGCGCCAGCAGCCAAGACCGCCCGAATCAGCCCCAGCATTTT. The J gene is TRBJ1-5, the V gene TRBV4-1; D unresolved. Trimming removed 0 bases at V and 4 bases at J, with 7 bases between. This CDR3 spans 14 amino acids. CDR1 and CDR2 (germline): MGHRA, YSYEKL.